These 15 T cell receptor beta chains came from one sample sequenced in a study of vaccination effects on CD4 cells after COVID-19. Within the ViraFEST assay, antigen-specific CD4+ T cells underwent expansion with viral peptide pools prior to sequencing. Upon completion of roughly ten days in culture, CD4+ T cells were isolated. Vaccinated participants had no history of SARS-CoV-2 infection and tested negative for nucleocapsid antibodies. Their cognate antigens are unknown. Produced via immunoSEQ multiplex PCR; TCRdb's table is partial and in-frame only. Seen here are around 63,000 clones, approximately 75% observed once, and the top ten hold approximately 3.7%. Specimen: CD4+ T cells from PBMCs cultured with HCoV-OC43 spike peptides, collected before COVID-19 vaccination. This sample's subset: HCoV-OC43 spike overlapping peptide pool stimulation. The receptors come from a human donor who received a COVID-19 vaccine.

The chain uses TRBV25-1 and TRBJ2-4; 9 nucleotides match TRBD1. The CDR3 consists of 15 residues. Germline V gives CDR1 MGHDK, CDR2 SYGVNS. The V gene end was trimmed by 1 base and the J gene end by 7 bases; junction bases not matched to a gene: 5. The CDR3: CASSEFGTGSNIQYF. The DNA for the CDR3 is TGTGCCAGCAGTGAATTTGGGACAGGGTCGAACATTCAGTACTTC.

This sequence joins TRBV15 and TRBJ1-2, with a tentative D call TRBD1 (6 bases). Germline-derived CDR1 and CDR2 are LNHNV and YYDKDF (reference sequence). There are 15 residues in the CDR3. With 0 bases removed from V and 4 bases from J, the gap between germline ends came to 12 bases. The CDR3 here is CATSRDRGTPYGYTF. CDR3 bases: TGTGCCACCAGCAGAGATCGGGGGACACCCTATGGCTACACCTTC.

The gene calls are TRBV7-2 and TRBJ2-5; 7 bases map to TRBD1. Trimming cost V 2 bases and J 5 bases; bases outside gene matches: 5. CDR3 length equals 14 residues. Looked up from germline, CDR1 is SGHTA and CDR2 is FQGNSA. The CDR3 sequence is CASSLKGARETQYF. The DNA of the CDR3 is TGTGCCAGCAGCTTAAAGGGGGCGCGGGAGACCCAGTACTTC.

This clone was picked up a small number of times. The chain joins TRBV18 to TRBJ1-6; 8 positions agree with TRBD1. In germline, CDR1 is KGHSH, CDR2 LQKENI. The CDR3 extends over 14 amino acids. The J segment lost 9 bases and the V segment lost 4 bases, leaving 5 bases of the junction unmatched. The CDR3 region has the DNA TGTGCCAGCTCACGGGACAGGTTAGGTTCACCCCTCCACTTT. Translation: CASSRDRLGSPLHF.

The V and J genes are TRBV2 and TRBJ2-5; 7 positions agree with TRBD1. Germline V gene lookup returns CDR1 SNHLY and CDR2 FYNNEI. This CDR3 has 14 amino acids. Trimming took 4 bases from V and 3 from J; bases not matched to a gene: 5. The CDR3 region is CASSGGQPKETQYF. The CDR3 bases are TGTGCCAGCAGTGGGGGACAGCCGAAAGAGACCCAGTACTTC.

The rearrangement links TRBV1 to TRBJ2-6. TRBV1 is classified as a pseudogene. The CDR3 contains 20 residues. Here the CDR3 reads CTSSQGGVDRRGSGANVLTF. The CDR3 DNA reads as TGCACCAGCAGCCAAGGGGGGGTAGACAGGAGGGGCTCTGGGGCCAACGTCCTGACTTTC.

This chain connects TRBV30 to TRBJ2-2; a weak D match, TRBD2 (6 bases). Trimming shortened V by 5 bases and J by 8 bases, and 18 bases separated the two germline ends. This CDR3 comprises 14 residues. Germline-derived CDR1 and CDR2 are GTSNPN and SVGIG (reference sequence). This CDR3 reads CAWHNHGGLGELFF. DNA of the CDR3: TGTGCCTGGCACAACCACGGGGGTTTAGGGGAGCTGTTTTTT.

The chain employs TRBV7-3 and TRBJ2-6, with 7 bases aligning to TRBD2. Germline loops: CDR1 SGHTA, CDR2 FQGTGA. This CDR3 contains 18 residues. With 5 bases clipped from V and 0 bases from J, the junction kept 10 bases outside the gene matches. The CDR3 here is CASSQRDGRSSGANVLTF. The CDR3 DNA reads as TGTGCCAGCAGCCAGCGGGACGGGAGAAGCTCTGGGGCCAACGTCCTGACTTTC. The entire variable domain, with the rest obtained from reference TRBV7-3 and TRBJ2-6, is as follows: GAGVSQTPSNKVTEKGKYVELRCDPISGHTALYWYRQSLGQGPEFLIYFQGTGAADDSGLPNDRFFAVRPEGSVSTLKIQRTERGDSAVYLCASSQRDGRSSGANVLTFGAGSRLTVL.

The chain uses TRBV5-4 and TRBJ2-7; possibly TRBD1 or TRBD2 for D (6 bases each). CDR3 size: 12 residues. Germline V CDR1 and CDR2: SGHNT, YYREEE (reference sequence). Here the CDR3 reads CVRGGSNYEQYV. The CDR3 bases are TGTGTCAGAGGGGGGTCAAACTACGAGCAGTACGTC.

This chain connects TRBV10-1 to TRBJ1-1; possibly TRBD1 for D (5 bases). The CDR3 has 12 amino acids. From germline, CDR1 is WNHNN and CDR2 SYGVQD (reference sequence). V lost 4 bases to trimming and J lost 3 bases, with 6 bases between them. DNA for the CDR3: TGCGCCAGCAGTGCAGGGTACACTGAAGCTTTCTTT. This codes for CASSAGYTEAFF.

The table lists this clone with a count of one. The J gene is TRBJ2-5, the V gene TRBV5-1, with D uncertain. V was cut by 2 bases and J by 4 bases, with 6 bases left in between. The CDR3 totals 12 residues. From germline, CDR1 is SGHRS and CDR2 YFSETQ. The CDR3 nucleotides read TGCGCCAGCAGCTTCGGTTTAGAGACCCAGTACTTC. This gives the protein CASSFGLETQYF.

The chain combines TRBV18 with TRBJ2-7, with 10 bases lining up with TRBD2. The trim removed 3 bases at V and 2 bases at J, leaving 1 base unmatched. Germline CDR1 reads KGHSH; CDR2 reads LQKENI. There are 14 residues in the CDR3. CDR3 in amino acids: CASSPLAGAYEQYV. In nucleotides, the CDR3 is TGTGCCAGCTCACCGCTAGCGGGGGCCTACGAGCAGTACGTC.

The chain recombines TRBV5-8 with TRBJ2-5; 7 nucleotides match TRBD1. CDR1 is SGHTS and CDR2 is YDEGEE in the germline V gene. V gave up 2 bases and J gave up 4 bases; unmatched junction bases: 11. This CDR3 comprises 16 residues. The CDR3 loop is CASSFRSGGWRETQYF. CDR3 DNA: TGTGCCAGCAGCTTTCGTTCAGGGGGATGGAGAGAGACCCAGTACTTC.

This sequence joins TRBV6-5 and TRBJ1-5; D is possibly TRBD1 (5 bases). The ends were cut back, 6 bases at V and 0 bases at J, with 12 bases in the middle. The germline gives CDR1 MNHEY, CDR2 SVGAGI. The CDR3 extends over 15 amino acids. The DNA of the CDR3 is TGTGCCAGCAGCTTAGCAGGGAATAGCAATCAGCCCCAGCATTTT. Translated: CASSLAGNSNQPQHF.

This clone was recorded only once. The rearrangement uses TRBV18 and TRBJ2-5, with 9 bases fitting TRBD1. With V trimmed by 3 bases and J by 4 bases, 6 bases remained unmatched. This CDR3 has 15 amino acids. From germline, CDR1 is KGHSH and CDR2 LQKENI. The CDR3 loop is CASSPVTGGRETQYF. DNA of the CDR3: TGTGCCAGCTCACCGGTTACAGGGGGCCGAGAGACCCAGTACTTC.